The 19 T cell receptor beta chains in this list originate from one sample, sequenced in a study of T cells in women clearing cervical HPV infection. Using immunoSEQ multiplex PCR, the repertoire was profiled, and TCRdb retains in-frame clones only, with some absent. Its table lists 18,000 or so clones. Specimen: blood buffy coat. These receptor sequences come from a woman aged 18 to 69 with a cervical HPV16 infection that either progressed to CIN3+ or cleared (not recorded which).

A word on this clone: The read terminates 3 residues ahead of where the CDR3 ends, so the germline J gene completes it. The chain links TRBV4-1 to TRBJ2-7, with D possibly matching TRBD1 (5 bases). Trimming took 2 bases from V and 3 from J, leaving 8 bases between them. CDR1 and CDR2 (germline): MGHRA, YSYEKL. The CDR3 covers 13 residues. This CDR3 reads CASSQKQDYEQYF. Incomplete CDR3 DNA: TGCGCCAGCAGCCAAAAACAGGACTACGAG.

Comment on this clone: Compared with germline, one end of the junction differs, possibly owing to a read error. The observed sequence ends 3 residues before the CDR3 terminus, with the missing tail filled in from the germline J gene. The chain couples TRBV6-2 or TRBV6-3 to TRBJ2-5; D not resolved. This CDR3 region has 15 residues. CDR1 and CDR2 from the germline V gene are MNHEY and SVGEGT. The covered CDR3 bases are TGTGCCAGCATTTACCCCACCCGGTACCAAGAGACC. Amino acids: CASIYPTRYQET. The entire CDR3 reads CASIYPTRYQETQYF.

Remarks on this clone: The read comes to an end 3 residues before the CDR3 does, leaving the germline J gene to fill in the end. V usage is TRBV5-1 and J usage is TRBJ2-3; D is perhaps TRBD2 (6 bases). The CDR3 length is 14 residues. Germline CDR1 reads SGHRS; CDR2 reads YFSETQ. Trimming pared 4 bases from V and 2 bases from J, leaving 11 bases between. The part of the CDR3 DNA that was read is TGCGCCAGCAGCCTTGGAGGGTACACAGATACG. Translating gives CASSLGGYTDT. The whole CDR3 protein is CASSLGGYTDTQYF.

In regard to this clone: The read ends 3 residues early relative to the CDR3; the germline J gene fills the gap. V usage is TRBV7-6 and J usage is TRBJ2-5; 8 bases agree with TRBD2. With V trimmed by 5 bases and J by 4 bases, 9 bases remained unmatched. The CDR3 contains 15 residues. Germline V lookup: CDR1 SGHVS, CDR2 FNYEAQ. The part of the CDR3 DNA that was read is TGTGCCAGCAGCACCGCCTCCCTAGCGGGAGAGACC. This encodes CASSTASLAGET. The CDR3 in its entirety is CASSTASLAGETQYF. The entire variable domain, with the rest obtained from reference TRBV7-6 and TRBJ2-5, is as follows: GAGVSQSPRYKVTKRGQDVALRCDPISGHVSLYWYRQALGQGPEFLTYFNYEAQQDKSGLPNDRFSAERPEGSISTLTIQRTEQRDSAMYRCASSTASLAGETQYFGPGTRLLVL.

Frequency places this clone as medium-sized. The CDR3 goes on 3 residues after the read ends, and that part is filled in from the germline J gene. The rearrangement links TRBV5-1 to TRBJ2-4, with TRBD2 matching over 9 bases. V dropped 1 base and J dropped 7; count of bases not matched to a gene: 6. Looked up from germline, CDR1 is SGHRS and CDR2 is YFSETQ. This CDR3 is 15 amino acids long. The sequenced CDR3 bases are TGCGCCAGCAGCTTGCATCTAGCGGGGTCGAACATT. It is translated as CASSLHLAGSNI. The full CDR3 reads CASSLHLAGSNIQYF.

In the case of this clone: Read sequence stops 3 residues before the CDR3 end, and the germline J gene provides the missing end. Other DNA sequences in the sample encode the same CDR3. The V gene is TRBV14, the J gene TRBJ2-1, with 7 bases lining up with TRBD2. Germline values: CDR1 SGHDN, CDR2 FVKESK. The CDR3 is 14 amino acids. V dropped 5 bases and J dropped 7; count of bases not matched to a gene: 8. CDR3 DNA, as far as it was read: TGTGCCAGCAGCGGCCTGGGGGGGGTTAATGAG. It is translated as CASSGLGGVNE. The whole CDR3 sequence reads CASSGLGGVNEQFF.

About this clone: Read data end 3 residues before the CDR3 end; the end is taken from the germline J gene. The chain carries TRBV28 and TRBJ2-3, with D possibly matching TRBD1 (5 bases). V lost 1 base, J lost 2 bases, and 13 bases lay in between. The CDR3 spans 16 residues. Looked up from germline, CDR1 is MDHEN and CDR2 is SYDVKM. The CDR3 reads CASSLSAGPNTDTQYF. The covered CDR3 bases are TGTGCCAGCAGTTTATCTGCAGGGCCCAACACAGATACG. Full variable domain (missing parts from reference TRBV28 and TRBJ2-3): DVKVTQSSRYLVKRTGEKVFLECVQDMDHENMFWYRQDPGLGLRLIYFSYDVKMKEKGDIPEGYSVSREKKERFSLILESASTNQTSMYLCASSLSAGPNTDTQYFGPGTRLTVL.

On this clone itself: Coverage ceases 3 residues before the CDR3 finishes, and the germline J gene fills in the end. This chain links TRBV29-1 with TRBJ1-1; TRBD1 matches at 8 bases. The length of the CDR3 is 12 residues. CDR1 and CDR2 (germline): SQVTM, ANQGSEA. The V gene end was trimmed by 6 bases and the J gene end by 4 bases; junction bases not matched to a gene: 4. CDR3 in amino acids: CSVPTGGTEAFF. The CDR3 DNA, read in part, is TGCAGCGTCCCTACAGGGGGCACTGAA.

This clone is deemed medium-sized by its frequency. From the germline J gene comes the end of the CDR3, since the read stops 3 residues before it. The chain carries TRBV18 and TRBJ2-3, with no clear D. There are 11 residues in the CDR3. Trimming shortened V by 2 bases and J by 6 bases, and 3 bases separated the two germline ends. From germline, CDR1 is KGHSH and CDR2 LQKENI. This CDR3 is CASSPSDTQYF. Incomplete CDR3 DNA: TGTGCCAGCTCACCATCGGATACG.

Turning to this clone: The missing CDR3 end, 3 residues past where the read stops, is filled in from the germline J gene. V usage is TRBV20-1 and J usage is TRBJ1-1, with D maybe TRBD1 (6 bases). Germline lookup yields CDR1 DFQATT and CDR2 SNEGSKA (reference sequence). V was shortened by 0 bases and J by 0 bases, with 8 bases between the two germline ends. The CDR3 is 14 residues long. The CDR3 protein is CSAREGQMNTEAFF. The part of the CDR3 DNA that was read is TGCAGTGCTAGAGAAGGACAGATGAACACTGAA.

In regard to this clone: The read ends 3 residues early relative to the CDR3; the germline J gene fills the gap. This chain uses TRBV2 with TRBJ2-3; tentatively, D is TRBD2 (5 bases). Germline V gene sequence: CDR1 SNHLY, CDR2 FYNNEI. V was shortened by 8 bases and J by 0 bases, with 12 bases between the two germline ends. The CDR3 is 14 residues long. The covered CDR3 bases are TGTGCCAGCGATTTACGGGGAAGCACAGATACG. Translation gives CASDLRGSTDT. In full, the CDR3 is CASDLRGSTDTQYF.

Worth noting for this clone: The read terminates 3 residues before the CDR3 end, so the remaining end is supplied by the germline J gene. The chain is built from TRBV7-7 and TRBJ1-2; D might be TRBD1 (6 bases). The CDR3 consists of 15 residues. CDR1 is SSHAT, CDR2 FNYEAQ, per germline (reference sequence). CDR3 protein: CASSLDTLLGGDYTF. The part of the CDR3 DNA that was read is TGTGCCAGCAGCTTAGACACACTCCTAGGGGGTGAC. Full variable domain (outside the CDR3, taken from reference TRBV7-7 and TRBJ1-2): GAGVSQSPRYKVTKRGQDVTLRCDPISSHATLYWYQQALGQGPEFLTYFNYEAQPDKSGLPSDRFSAERPEGSISTLTIQRTEQRDSAMYRCASSLDTLLGGDYTFGSGTRLTVV.

A word on this clone: The CDR3 extends 3 residues past the end of the read, so its final part is completed from the germline J gene. The chain couples TRBV19 to TRBJ2-3, with unresolved D. The CDR3 has 14 residues. V was shortened by 5 bases and J by 1 base, with 10 bases between the two germline ends. Germline CDR1 LNHDA, CDR2 SQIVND (reference sequence). CDR3 DNA, as far as it was read: TGTGCCAGTAGTGAGAGTTGGCGCACAGATACG. Its translation is CASSESWRTDT. The entire CDR3 protein is CASSESWRTDTQYF.

About this clone itself: At one end, the junction sequence differs from germline, possibly due to a read error. With the read ending 3 residues before the CDR3 end, the germline J gene is used to fill in that end. This chain joins TRBV4-2 and TRBJ1-4, with D perhaps TRBD1 (6 bases). The length of the CDR3 is 15 residues. Germline V gene data show CDR1 as LGHNA and CDR2 as YNFKEQ. Incomplete CDR3 DNA: TGCGCCAGCAGCCAAGTTGGTCAGGGGCAAGAAAAA. Translated: CASSQVGQGQEK. The CDR3 in its entirety is CASSQVGQGQEKLFF.

Remarks on this clone: Coverage ceases 3 residues before the CDR3 finishes, and the germline J gene fills in the end. The chain uses TRBV2 and TRBJ2-7; 9 bases line up with TRBD1. The CDR3 sequence is 12 residues long. Germline V CDR1 and CDR2: SNHLY, FYNNEI. V lost 6 bases and J lost 6; bases outside the gene matches: 3. The chain's CDR3 is CASRGTGTEQYF. The covered CDR3 bases are TGTGCCAGCAGGGGGACAGGGACCGAG.

About this clone: The sequence runs out 3 residues before the end of the CDR3; the remainder is reconstructed from the germline J gene. The genes are TRBV7-8 and TRBJ1-3; TRBD1 is a possible D gene (6 bases). Germline CDR1 and CDR2: SGHVS and FQNEAQ. Between the trimmed V and J ends, which lost 5 bases and 1 base, there was a span of 18 bases. This CDR3 spans 17 amino acids. The CDR3 spells CASSTRMYRDSGNTIYF. The sequenced CDR3 bases are TGTGCCAGCAGCACGCGAATGTACAGGGATTCTGGAAACACC.

Concerning this clone: The read halts 3 residues ahead of the CDR3 end, with the missing end drawn from the germline J gene. V is TRBV7-6 and J is TRBJ2-2; D uncertain. The CDR3 extends over 16 amino acids. Trimming stripped 5 bases from V and 4 bases from J, with 17 bases between. Germline loops: CDR1 SGHVS, CDR2 FNYEAQ. CDR3 DNA (partial): TGTGCCAGCAGCCCCGGGTCTTATCTCAGCACCGGGGAG. It yields the protein CASSPGSYLSTGE. The whole CDR3 region reads CASSPGSYLSTGELFF.

With respect to this clone: The read is 3 residues too short to cover the CDR3 end, so that end is filled in from the germline J gene. This sequence joins TRBV19 and TRBJ1-1; D may be TRBD1 (6 bases). Germline loops: CDR1 LNHDA, CDR2 SQIVND (reference sequence). Trimming pared 9 bases from V and 4 bases from J, leaving 21 bases between. The CDR3 sequence is 15 residues long. The CDR3 is CASEPGQLTATEAFF. The part of the CDR3 DNA that was read is TGTGCCAGCGAGCCCGGACAGTTAACGGCCACTGAA.

Of note for this clone: The read gets to within 3 residues of the CDR3 end, and the germline J gene fills in the rest. The chain combines TRBV19 with TRBJ1-2; 8 positions match TRBD1. V was clipped by 5 bases and J by 6 bases; unmatched bases: 8. The CDR3 is 14 residues long. Germline loops: CDR1 LNHDA, CDR2 SQIVND (reference sequence). The CDR3 sequence: CASSLRTGTDGYTF. The sequenced CDR3 bases are TGTGCCAGTAGTCTGCGGACAGGGACAGATGGC.